A selection of T cell receptor beta chains follows, all from one sample in a study of siplizumab effects on memory and regulatory T cells. Generated by immunoSEQ multiplex PCR, the TCRdb table keeps only in-frame clones and is missing some. The sample holds fewer than 15,000 clones, around 46% seen once. Antigens of these TCRs are unknown. Material: CFSE-low (dividing) CD4+ T cells sorted from an allogeneic mixed lymphocyte reaction. The source is a human donor in good health; the cells came from an allogeneic mixed lymphocyte reaction. Some clones in this sample may be carry-over from other donors' samples. Both conserved end residues are part of each CDR3. D genes are given only for firm matches. Expanded clones are given a class, and other clones once, few, many or no size at all.

length	D	size	J	V	DNA	CDR3
18	.	few	TRBJ2-3	TRBV28	TGTGCCAGCAGTGTAGGCGGGGCTGGGCAAGGCCTCACAGATACGCAGTATTTT	CASSVGGAGQGLTDTQYF
12	.	.	TRBJ1-2	TRBV19	TGTGCCAGTAGTTTGACAGCATATGGCTACACCTTC	CASSLTAYGYTF
15	TRBD2	few	TRBJ2-4	TRBV6-5	TGTGCCAGCAGTCTAGCGGGAGGGGGCAAAAACATTCAGTACTTC	CASSLAGGGKNIQYF
11	.	once	TRBJ2-2	TRBV29-1	TGCAGCGTTGGAGTATCCGGGGAGCTGTTTTTT	CSVGVSGELFF
15	.	.	TRBJ2-7	TRBV5-4	TGTGCCAGCAGTATCGGGGAACATGGGCTCTACGAGCAGTACTTC	CASSIGEHGLYEQYF
15	TRBD2	many	TRBJ2-7	TRBV6-4	TGTGCCAGCAGCGGCCTCGGGACTAGGACCTACGAGCAGTACTTC	CASSGLGTRTYEQYF
16	TRBD2	.	TRBJ2-3	TRBV7-8	TGTGCCAGCAGCTTACGGAGCGGGGGGAGCACAGATACGCAGTATTTT	CASSLRSGGSTDTQYF
16	.	many	TRBJ1-2	TRBV19	TGTGCCAGTAGTATAGGGCCGGCGGGGGCTAACTATGGCTACACCTTC	CASSIGPAGANYGYTF
15	TRBD2	medium-sized	TRBJ2-7	TRBV5-4	TGTGCCAGCAGCTTGGCCGGGGGACTAATGGCCGAGCAGTACTTC	CASSLAGGLMAEQYF
15	TRBD2	.	TRBJ2-1	TRBV9	TGTGCCAGTTCCTTAGCGGGAGAAACCTACAATGAGCAGTTCTTC	CASSLAGETYNEQFF
16	.	few	TRBJ2-1	TRBV15	TGTGCCACCAGCAGAGATTGGGCGGGTTCCTACAATGAGCAGTTCTTC	CATSRDWAGSYNEQFF
15	TRBD1	.	TRBJ2-2	TRBV27	TGTGCCAGCACTTCTAGCAGGGGGTACACCGGGGAGCTGTTTTTT	CASTSSRGYTGELFF
12	.	.	TRBJ1-5	TRBV29-1	TGCAGCGTTGGGGGTATCAATCAGCCCCAGCATTTT	CSVGGINQPQHF
17	TRBD2	few	TRBJ2-7	TRBV5-4	TGTGCCAGCAGCTTGGCCTTTTTTGGGACTAGGCCCTACGAGCAGTACTTC	CASSLAFFGTRPYEQYF
14	.	.	TRBJ2-5	TRBV12-5	TGTGCTAGTGGTTCCGGACGGGACCAAGAGACCCAGTACTTC	CASGSGRDQETQYF
18	.	.	TRBJ1-1	TRBV19	TGTGCCAGTAGTATAGGACAGCGGGGGGCTGGAATGAACACTGAAGCTTTCTTT	CASSIGQRGAGMNTEAFF
16	TRBD2	medium-sized	TRBJ2-5	TRBV9	TGTGCCAGCAGCGTAGCCGGGAGGGCTTCGTCAGAGACCCAGTACTTC	CASSVAGRASSETQYF
14	.	.	TRBJ1-1	TRBV6-6	TGTGCCAGCAGACAATTAATGGAGAACACTGAAGCTTTCTTT	CASRQLMENTEAFF
16	.	once	TRBJ2-1	TRBV19	TGTGCCAGTAGTCTCCGTTGGCTGAGTGGGCACAATGAGCAGTTCTTC	CASSLRWLSGHNEQFF
14	TRBD1	.	TRBJ2-3	TRBV9	TGTGCCAGCAGCCCGCAGGGGGCCACAGATACGCAGTATTTT	CASSPQGATDTQYF
11	.	few	TRBJ2-7	TRBV6-6	TGTGCCAGCACGTCCTCCTACGAGCAGTACTTC	CASTSSYEQYF
12	.	.	TRBJ1-5	TRBV6-1	TGTGCCAGCAGTACGGTGGGCTGGCCCCAGCATTTT	CASSTVGWPQHF
15	.	.	TRBJ1-3	TRBV5-5	TGTGCCAGCAGCCGAGAGGCGGGCTCTGGAAACACCATATATTTT	CASSREAGSGNTIYF
15	.	.	TRBJ2-3	TRBV4-1	TGCGCCAGCAGCCAAGTAGGGGTTAGCACAGATACGCAGTATTTT	CASSQVGVSTDTQYF
13	.	.	TRBJ2-1	TRBV7-9	TGTGCCAGCAGCACCGGGACTTACAATGAGCAGTTCTTC	CASSTGTYNEQFF
15	.	.	TRBJ2-3	TRBV14	TGTGCCAGCAGCCAATATTTGGGAGGTTCGGATACGCAGTATTTT	CASSQYLGGSDTQYF
13	.	.	TRBJ2-5	TRBV5-6	TGTGCCAGCAGCCGCCACATGGAGGAGACCCAGTACTTC	CASSRHMEETQYF
14	TRBD2	medium-sized	TRBJ2-3	TRBV7-8	TGTGCCAGCAGCCACCGGGAGGGAACAGATACGCAGTATTTT	CASSHREGTDTQYF
14	.	.	TRBJ2-2	TRBV7-2	TGTGCCAGCAGGAACAGGGGAGGGACCGGGGAGCTGTTTTTT	CASRNRGGTGELFF